A single sample gave rise to the 26 T cell receptor beta chains below, sequenced in a study of T cells in Graves' hyperthyroidism and ophthalmopathy. The CDR3 regions of TCR beta were amplified from RNA transcripts. The HTBI set primed first-round TCR CDR3 RT-PCR. One entry per CDR3 protein, called by TCRdb with MiXCR from the multiplex PCR reads. The table lists hundreds of thousands of distinct CDR3 sequences, under 25% of them singletons, with 45% to 50% in the top ten. The sequencing input was blood. The receptors here all came from a woman aged 65 to 85 with Graves' ophthalmopathy.

This clonotype turned up a few times. CDR3 in DNA: TGTGCCAGTACCCCGAGGCTCCCTGCTCCAGATACGCAGTATTTT. Amino acids: CASTPRLPAPDTQYF. V gene TRBV19 combines with J gene TRBJ2-3; no reliable D call. Trimming stripped 7 bases from V and 4 bases from J, with 18 bases between. This CDR3 comprises 15 residues. The germline gives CDR1 LNHDA, CDR2 SQIVND (reference sequence).

This clonotype was seen at least ten times. The V call is TRBV2, the J call TRBJ1-1; the D gene is possibly TRBD1 (6 bases). V was trimmed by 9 bases and J by 4 bases, leaving 18 bases between them. The CDR3 has 14 amino acids. The germline V gene has CDR1 SNHLY and CDR2 FYNNEI. This chain's CDR3 is CARTTGLGFTEAFF. Written as DNA, the CDR3 is TGTGCCAGAACTACAGGGTTGGGGTTCACTGAAGCTTTCTTT. The variable domain in full, with the rest retrieved from reference TRBV2 and TRBJ1-1, is EPEVTQTPSHQVTQMGQEVILRCVPISNHLYFYWYRQILGQKVEFLVSFYNNEISEKSEIFDDQFSVERPDGSNFTLKIRSTKLEDSAMYFCARTTGLGFTEAFFGQGTRLTVV.

The chain links TRBV19 to TRBJ2-1; 13 bases align to TRBD2. The CDR3 is made up of 17 amino acids. Germline-derived CDR1 and CDR2 are LNHDA and SQIVND (reference sequence). Trimming at V came to 2 bases and at J to 8 bases, leaving 9 bases not matched to a gene. The DNA for the CDR3 is TGTGCCAGTAGTATAAGGACTAGCGGGAGATTCGGCGATGAGCAGTTCTTC. This translates into CASSIRTSGRFGDEQFF.

The genes are TRBV20-1 and TRBJ2-1; 7 bases are shared with TRBD1. The junction had 2 bases not matched to a gene; V was cut back by 3 bases and J by 6 bases. This CDR3 contains 12 residues. The germline V gene encodes CDR1 DFQATT and CDR2 SNEGSKA (reference sequence). CDR3 sequence: CSASRGPNEQFF. The CDR3 region has the DNA TGCAGTGCTAGTAGGGGGCCCAATGAGCAGTTCTTC.

Only a few counts were recorded for this clonotype. This chain links TRBV9 with TRBJ2-1; weak D call: TRBD2 (5 bases). Looked up from germline, CDR1 is SGDLS and CDR2 is YYNGEE. This CDR3 is built from 13 residues. V shed 0 bases and J shed 4 bases, with 5 bases lying between them. The CDR3 here is CASSVAGYNEQFF. CDR3 bases: TGTGCCAGCAGCGTAGCGGGGTACAATGAGCAGTTCTTC.

This clonotype was picked up a small number of times. This chain connects TRBV30 to TRBJ2-3, with unresolved D. V was shortened by 0 bases and J by 0 bases, with 7 bases between the two germline ends. The germline V gene has CDR1 GTSNPN and CDR2 SVGIG (reference sequence). The CDR3 is made up of 14 amino acids. CDR3: CAWSVGISTDTQYF. CDR3 in DNA: TGTGCCTGGAGTGTTGGGATTAGCACAGATACGCAGTATTTT. The full variable domain, rest sourced from reference TRBV30 and TRBJ2-3, is SQTIHQWPATLVQPVGSPLSLECTVEGTSNPNLYWYRQAAGRGLQLLFYSVGIGQISSEVPQNLSASRPQDRQFILSSKKLLLSDSGFYLCAWSVGISTDTQYFGPGTRLTVL.

This clonotype was seen many times. The gene calls are TRBV12-3 or TRBV12-4 and TRBJ2-5; 9 nucleotides line up with TRBD1. V lost 4 bases to trimming and J lost 4 bases; unmatched junction nucleotides: 7. This CDR3 contains 15 residues. The CDR3 spells CASSWGQGIGETQYF. CDR3 bases: TGTGCCAGCAGTTGGGGACAGGGAATTGGAGAGACCCAGTACTTC.

This clonotype was observed at least ten times. The chain's CDR3 is CASSLGPLQETQYF. The CDR3 DNA is TGTGCCAGCAGCTTAGGGCCTTTACAAGAGACCCAGTACTTC. The J gene is TRBJ2-5, the V gene TRBV7-2; D remains ambiguous. The CDR3 contains 14 residues. Trimming pared 1 base from V and 2 bases from J, leaving 8 bases between. Germline loops: CDR1 SGHTA, CDR2 FQGNSA.

The rearrangement links TRBV10-3 to TRBJ1-2, with TRBD1 as a possible D gene (6 bases). This CDR3 is built from 13 residues. Germline V gene data show CDR1 as ENHRY and CDR2 as SYGVKD. The V and J ends lost 2 bases and 6 bases respectively, with 10 bases between them. The DNA for the CDR3 is TGTGCCATCAGTGAGACGGGGGGCCATGGCTACACCTTC. Translation: CAISETGGHGYTF.

The chain has TRBV3-1 and TRBJ2-2; D unclear. CDR3 length: 13 residues. With 4 bases removed from V and 7 bases from J, the gap between germline ends came to 10 bases. Germline CDR1 and CDR2: LGHDT and YNNKEL (reference sequence). This CDR3 reads CASSLKPLGELFF. In nucleotides, the CDR3 is TGTGCCAGCAGCCTGAAGCCCCTCGGGGAGCTGTTTTTT.

The table lists this clonotype with a few counts. The V gene is TRBV12-3 or TRBV12-4, the J gene TRBJ2-7; D ambiguous. Trimming stripped 11 bases from V and 3 bases from J, with 14 bases between. The CDR3 totals 12 residues. CDR3 amino acids: CAFREIGYEQYF. CDR3 nucleotides: TGTGCCTTTAGAGAGATCGGCTACGAGCAGTACTTC.

The chain carries TRBV5-4 and TRBJ2-7; TRBD2 agrees at 10 bases. The V gene end was trimmed by 4 bases and the J gene end by 1 base; junction bases not matched to a gene: 8. The CDR3 has 16 residues. CDR1 and CDR2 from the germline V gene are SGHNT and YYREEE (reference sequence). The CDR3 nucleotides are TGTGCCAGCAGCCACAGGACTAGCGGATTATCCTACGAGCAGTACTTC. This codes for CASSHRTSGLSYEQYF.

A few counts support this clonotype. This rearrangement joins TRBV29-1 to TRBJ2-7; TRBD1 matches 9 bases. This CDR3 contains 13 residues. The J segment lost 0 bases and the V segment lost 7 bases, leaving 4 bases of the junction unmatched. Germline CDR1 reads SQVTM; CDR2 reads ANQGSEA. CDR3 sequence reads: CSAVTGGSYEQYF. CDR3 bases: TGCAGCGCCGTGACAGGGGGCTCCTACGAGCAGTACTTC.

This clonotype appeared a few times. The gene calls are TRBV4-1 and TRBJ1-5; D gene uncertain. From germline, CDR1 is MGHRA and CDR2 YSYEKL. This CDR3 has 17 residues. V lost 0 bases and J 11 bases, leaving 23 bases between the germline ends. The CDR3: CASSQEGDGRPLTAQHF. As DNA, the CDR3 is TGCGCCAGCAGCCAAGAAGGAGACGGACGGCCCCTAACGGCCCAGCATTTT.

Remarks on this clonotype: This could be a read error, since a much larger clone is one nucleotide away. The V call is TRBV11-2, the J call TRBJ2-7, with TRBD2 matching over 9 bases. There are 15 residues in the CDR3. Trimming removed 4 bases from V and 3 bases from J; junction bases left unmatched: 7. Looked up from germline, CDR1 is SGHAT and CDR2 is FQNNGV. The chain's CDR3 is CASSSTGLAHYEQYF. CDR3 DNA: TGTGCCAGCAGCTCTACGGGACTAGCCCACTACGAGCAGTACTTC.

The chain has TRBV10-2 and TRBJ1-1; D is ambiguous. Germline V gives CDR1 WSHSY, CDR2 SAAADI. This CDR3 is 13 amino acids long. Trimming stripped 10 bases from V and 2 bases from J, with 14 bases between. CDR3 protein: CATKDSSNTEAFF. In nucleotides, the CDR3 is TGCGCCACCAAGGACTCATCCAACACTGAAGCTTTCTTT.

The table lists this clonotype with many counts. The chain employs TRBV11-3 and TRBJ2-3; perhaps TRBD2 as D (6 bases). The germline gives CDR1 SGHNT, CDR2 YENEEA. CDR3 length equals 14 residues. V was trimmed by 4 bases and J by 5 bases, leaving 13 bases between them. The CDR3 nucleotides are TGTGCCAGCAGCTCGTCGGGAGCGAGAGATACGCAGTATTTT. Translation: CASSSSGARDTQYF. Based on the CDR3 plus reference TRBV11-3 and TRBJ2-3, the full variable domain is EAGVVQSPRYKIIEKKQPVAFWCNPISGHNTLYWYLQNLGQGPELLIRYENEEAVDDSQLPKDRFSAERLKGVDSTLKIQPAELGDSAVYLCASSSSGARDTQYFGPGTRLTVL.

This clonotype was observed many times. The rearrangement links TRBV11-2 to TRBJ2-1, with 10 positions matching TRBD1. The CDR3 is 16 amino acids. V gave up 1 base and J gave up 8 bases; unmatched junction bases: 8. Germline V lookup: CDR1 SGHAT, CDR2 FQNNGV. For the CDR3, the DNA is TGTGCCAGCAGCTTAGCCGGGACAGGGGCCCGGGATGAGCAGTTCTTC. This translates into CASSLAGTGARDEQFF.

This clonotype was found a few times. J is TRBJ2-7 and V is TRBV27; a weak D match, TRBD1 (5 bases). V was clipped by 0 bases and J by 6 bases, with 12 bases between them. Germline V gene lookup returns CDR1 MNHEY and CDR2 SMNVEV (reference sequence). This CDR3 spans 14 amino acids. The CDR3 DNA reads as TGTGCCAGCAGTTTATCGTCAGGGTATGGCGAGCAGTACTTC. Its translation: CASSLSSGYGEQYF.

The chain joins TRBV2 to TRBJ2-7, with TRBD1 matching 11 bases. The CDR3 runs to 18 residues. Losses at the gene ends were 2 bases for V and 4 bases for J; bases not matched to a gene: 13. CDR1 is SNHLY and CDR2 is FYNNEI in the germline V gene. The CDR3 sequence: CASSELGTGGVAGYEQYF. CDR3 DNA: TGTGCCAGCAGTGAATTGGGGACAGGGGGAGTGGCGGGGTACGAGCAGTACTTC. Filled out from reference TRBV2 and TRBJ2-7, the complete variable domain reads EPEVTQTPSHQVTQMGQEVILRCVPISNHLYFYWYRQILGQKVEFLVSFYNNEISEKSEIFDDQFSVERPDGSNFTLKIRSTKLEDSAMYFCASSELGTGGVAGYEQYFGPGTRLTVT.

This clonotype was detected a few times. The chain recombines TRBV28 with TRBJ1-1; 7 bases fit TRBD1. Germline V gene lookup returns CDR1 MDHEN and CDR2 SYDVKM. V trimming: 6 bases; J trimming: 6 bases; junction bases outside the gene matches: 13. This CDR3 region has 15 residues. The CDR3 coding sequence is TGTGCCAGCAGACCAATCAGGGGGACCTTCTCTGAAGCTTTCTTT. Translated, it gives CASRPIRGTFSEAFF.

This clonotype was picked up a small number of times. This chain links TRBV12-3 or TRBV12-4 with TRBJ2-1; no clear D gene. The CDR3 has 14 amino acids. Between the trimmed V and J ends, which lost 2 bases and 4 bases, there was a span of 9 bases. DNA of the CDR3: TGTGCCAGCAGTTTACCTGGGGTGTACAATGAGCAGTTCTTC. It codes for CASSLPGVYNEQFF.

This clonotype has just a few counts. This chain joins TRBV10-2 and TRBJ1-1, with D maybe TRBD1 (5 bases). The CDR3 consists of 13 residues. The germline gives CDR1 WSHSY, CDR2 SAAADI. The germline V and J ends were trimmed by 7 bases and 1 base, with 10 bases remaining between them. The CDR3 region has the DNA TGCGCCAGCAAGACGGGGCCGAACACTGAAGCTTTCTTT. Protein: CASKTGPNTEAFF.

As DNA, the CDR3 is TGTGCCAGCAGCTTTCTGGGACATGAGCAGTTCTTC. It encodes CASSFLGHEQFF. The chain couples TRBV5-8 to TRBJ2-1; D assignment may be TRBD1 or TRBD2 (5 bases each). The V end was cut by 2 bases, the J end by 8 bases, with 8 bases between. The CDR3 is 12 amino acids. Germline lookup yields CDR1 SGHTS and CDR2 YDEGEE.

This clonotype was seen a handful of times. The chain recombines TRBV12-5 with TRBJ1-6, with D possibly matching TRBD1 (6 bases). The CDR3 covers 14 residues. V was cut by 6 bases and J by 8 bases, with 14 bases left in between. The germline V gene has CDR1 LGHNT and CDR2 FRNRAP. CDR3 loop: CASGQQGLDSPLHF. The CDR3 coding sequence is TGTGCTAGTGGACAACAGGGACTGGATTCACCCCTCCACTTT.

This clonotype was observed many times. This chain uses TRBV2 with TRBJ1-3; unclear D gene. V gave up 5 bases and J gave up 0 bases, with 8 bases separating them. This CDR3 region has 14 residues. Germline CDR1 and CDR2: SNHLY and FYNNEI. The CDR3 is CASSREPSGNTIYF. The CDR3 DNA reads as TGTGCCAGCAGTAGGGAGCCCTCTGGAAACACCATATATTTT.